The T cell receptor beta chain under discussion was sequenced for a study of T cells after yellow fever vaccination. This clonotype was seen a few times. As yet, its antigen is unknown. UMIs were added to TCR cDNA along with a universal primer site when it was made by 5'RACE template switching. Each CDR3 protein gets one entry after TCRdb re-called the 5' RACE reads with MiXCR. The repertoire includes 450,000 to 550,000 distinct CDR3 sequences, about 19% of them detected once, and approximately 15% sits in the top ten. Broader study findings: Abundant clonotypes from the bulk population could get into FACS-sorted repertoires as contaminants.

Germline loops: CDR1 LGHNA, CDR2 YSLEER. Between the trimmed V and J ends, which lost 0 bases and 6 bases, there was a span of 11 bases. The CDR3 is made up of 15 amino acids. This TCR was sampled from a man younger than 40 who received the YFV17D yellow fever vaccine. V is TRBV4-3 and J is TRBJ2-2, with D possibly matching TRBD2 (6 bases). The sample was PBMCs, taken 15 days after the yellow fever booster vaccination. In DNA, the CDR3 is TGCGCCAGCAGCCAAGACCGAGGAGGGCCCGGGGAGCTGTTTTTT. Residues: CASSQDRGGPGELFF.